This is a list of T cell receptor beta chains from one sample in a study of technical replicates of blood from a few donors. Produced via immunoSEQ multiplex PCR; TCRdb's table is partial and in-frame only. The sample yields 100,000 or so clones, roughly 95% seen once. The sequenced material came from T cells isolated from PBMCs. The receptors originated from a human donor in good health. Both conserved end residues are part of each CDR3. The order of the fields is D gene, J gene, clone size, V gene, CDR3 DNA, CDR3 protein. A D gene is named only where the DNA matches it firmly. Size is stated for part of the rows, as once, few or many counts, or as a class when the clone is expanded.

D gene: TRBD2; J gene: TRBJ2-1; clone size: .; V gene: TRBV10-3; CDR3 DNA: TGTGCCAGTAAAAGACTAGCGGGGGATTTACATGAGCAGTTCTTC; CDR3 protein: CASKRLAGDLHEQFF
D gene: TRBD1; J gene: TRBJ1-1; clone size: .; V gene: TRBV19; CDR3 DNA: TGTGCCAGTAGTCATAGAGGGACAGGGGAGTTGGCTTTCTTT; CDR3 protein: CASSHRGTGELAFF
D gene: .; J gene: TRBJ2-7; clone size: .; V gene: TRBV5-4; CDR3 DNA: TGTGCCAGCAGCTTGGGAAGGAATGGGGGGACCTACGAGCAGTACTTC; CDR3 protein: CASSLGRNGGTYEQYF
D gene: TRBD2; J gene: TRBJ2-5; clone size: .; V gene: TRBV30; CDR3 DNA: TGTGCCTGGAGTCGGGGACTAGCGGGTTTAGGGGAGACCCAGTACTTC; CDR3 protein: CAWSRGLAGLGETQYF
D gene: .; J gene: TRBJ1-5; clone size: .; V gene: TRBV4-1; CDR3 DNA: TGCGCCAGCAGCCAAGATCCGGGCGGGTTCAATCAGCCCCAGCATTTT; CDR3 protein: CASSQDPGGFNQPQHF
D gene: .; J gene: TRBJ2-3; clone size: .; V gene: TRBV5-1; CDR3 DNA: TGCGCCAGCAGCCCCCGGGTCGGGGGGCCAGCAGATACGCAGTATTTT; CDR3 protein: CASSPRVGGPADTQYF
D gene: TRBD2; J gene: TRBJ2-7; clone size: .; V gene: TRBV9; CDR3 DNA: TGTGCCAGCAGCGGACCCAATAGCGGGAGTGGGGCCTACGAGCAGTACTTC; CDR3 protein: CASSGPNSGSGAYEQYF
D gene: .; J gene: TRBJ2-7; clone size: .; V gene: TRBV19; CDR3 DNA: TGTGCCAGTAGTGCAGGCTCAGGGGACCCCTACGAGCAGTACTTC; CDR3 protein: CASSAGSGDPYEQYF
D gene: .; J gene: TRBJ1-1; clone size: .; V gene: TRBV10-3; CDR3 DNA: TGTGCCATCAAGGGGAACGTGAACACTGAAGCTTTCTTT; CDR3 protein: CAIKGNVNTEAFF
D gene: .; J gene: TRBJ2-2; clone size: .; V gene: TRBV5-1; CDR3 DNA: TGCGCCAGCAGCGCGTCGGGGTCCGGGGAGCTGTTTTTT; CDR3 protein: CASSASGSGELFF
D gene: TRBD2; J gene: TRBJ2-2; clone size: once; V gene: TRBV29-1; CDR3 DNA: TGCAGCGTTGCTAGCGGGGCCGGGGAGCTGTTTTTT; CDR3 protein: CSVASGAGELFF
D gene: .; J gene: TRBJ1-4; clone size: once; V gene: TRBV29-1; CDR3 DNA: TGCAGCGCCCCGGACAGTAATGAAAAACTGTTTTTT; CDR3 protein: CSAPDSNEKLFF
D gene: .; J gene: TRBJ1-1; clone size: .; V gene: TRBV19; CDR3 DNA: TGTGCCAGTAGTATGACAGGCCACACCACTGAAGCTTTCTTT; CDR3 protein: CASSMTGHTTEAFF
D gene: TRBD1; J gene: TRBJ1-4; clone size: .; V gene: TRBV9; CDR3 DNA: TGTGCCAGCAGCGTCAATTGGGGACAGGGTGGTGAAAAACTGTTTTTT; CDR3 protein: CASSVNWGQGGEKLFF
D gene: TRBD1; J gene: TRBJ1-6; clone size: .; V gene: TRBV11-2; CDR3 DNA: TGTGCCAGCAGCTCCTCCGGGACAGCTAATTCACCCCTCCACTTT; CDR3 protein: CASSSSGTANSPLHF
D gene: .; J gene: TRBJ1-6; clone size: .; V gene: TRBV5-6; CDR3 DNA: TGTGCCAGCAGCTTGTGGTACGGGTCACCCCTCCACTTT; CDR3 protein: CASSLWYGSPLHF
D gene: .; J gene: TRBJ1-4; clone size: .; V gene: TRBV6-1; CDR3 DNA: TGTGCCAGCAGTGGGGCCGATGAAAAACTGTTTTTT; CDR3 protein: CASSGADEKLFF
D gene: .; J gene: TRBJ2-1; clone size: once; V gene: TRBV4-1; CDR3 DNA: TGCGCCAGCAGCCTTCTGGGGGGACAGCGGTACAATGAGCAGTTCTTC; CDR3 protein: CASSLLGGQRYNEQFF
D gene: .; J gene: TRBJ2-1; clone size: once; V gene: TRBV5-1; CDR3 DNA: TGCGCCAGCAGCATCAACTTCAGGGCCAATGAGCAGTTCTTC; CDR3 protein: CASSINFRANEQFF
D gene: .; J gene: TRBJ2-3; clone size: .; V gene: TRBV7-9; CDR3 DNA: TGTGCCAGCAGCTTCGACTTTTACGGCACAGATACGCAGTATTTT; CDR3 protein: CASSFDFYGTDTQYF
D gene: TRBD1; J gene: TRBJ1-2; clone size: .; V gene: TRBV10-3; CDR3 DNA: TGTGCCATCAGTGAGCCGAGGTGGGACAGGGGATCTAATGGCTACACCTTC; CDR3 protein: CAISEPRWDRGSNGYTF
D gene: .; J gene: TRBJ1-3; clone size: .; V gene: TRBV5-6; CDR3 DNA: TGTGCCAGCAGGATTCAGGGTCCGGTACACTCTGGAAACACCATATATTTT; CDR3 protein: CASRIQGPVHSGNTIYF
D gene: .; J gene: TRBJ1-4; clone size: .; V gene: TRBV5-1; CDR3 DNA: TGCGCCAGCAGCTTGGCATCTTTTCAGGAATCGGATGAAAAACTGTTTTTT; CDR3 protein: CASSLASFQESDEKLFF
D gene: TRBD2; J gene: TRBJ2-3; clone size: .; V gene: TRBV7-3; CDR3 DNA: TGTGCCAGCAGCGCGTCTAGCGGGGGACTTTCAGATACGCAGTATTTT; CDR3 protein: CASSASSGGLSDTQYF
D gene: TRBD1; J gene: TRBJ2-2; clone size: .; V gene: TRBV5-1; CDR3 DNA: TGCGCCAGCAACATTGCAGGGGGTGAAACCGGGGAGCTGTTTTTT; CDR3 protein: CASNIAGGETGELFF
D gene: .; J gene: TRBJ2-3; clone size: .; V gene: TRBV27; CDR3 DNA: TGTGCCAGCAGCCCGATGAGCGATACGCAGTATTTT; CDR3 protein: CASSPMSDTQYF
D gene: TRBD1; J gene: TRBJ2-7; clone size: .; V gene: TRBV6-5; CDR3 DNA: TGTGCCAGCAGATCCCGACAGGGGGCTTTCGACGAGCAGTACTTC; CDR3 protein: CASRSRQGAFDEQYF
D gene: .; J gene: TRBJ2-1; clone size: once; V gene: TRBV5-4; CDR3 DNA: TGTGCCAGCACCATCACGGGAAGCAATGAGCAGTTCTTC; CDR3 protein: CASTITGSNEQFF
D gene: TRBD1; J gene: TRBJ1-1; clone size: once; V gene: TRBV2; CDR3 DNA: TGTGCCAGCAGTGAACGGACAGGGCGAGTCACTGAAGCTTTCTTT; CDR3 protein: CASSERTGRVTEAFF
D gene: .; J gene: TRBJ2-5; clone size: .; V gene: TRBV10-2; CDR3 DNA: TGCGCCAGCAGTGTTCGGGAGACCCAGTACTTC; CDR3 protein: CASSVRETQYF
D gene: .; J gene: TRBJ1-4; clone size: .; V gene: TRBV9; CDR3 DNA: TGTGCCAGCAGCGTAGCGTGGGGACTAGGGAATGAAAAACTGTTTTTT; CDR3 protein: CASSVAWGLGNEKLFF
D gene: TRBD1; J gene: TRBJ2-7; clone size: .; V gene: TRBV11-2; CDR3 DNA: TGTGCCAGCAGCCAAATGCCGGACAGGGAAGTCGACGAGCAGTACTTC; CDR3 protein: CASSQMPDREVDEQYF
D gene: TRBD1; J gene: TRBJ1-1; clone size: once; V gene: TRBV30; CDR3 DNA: TGTGCCTGGGGGGACAGCGCGGCTTTCTTT; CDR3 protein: CAWGDSAAFF
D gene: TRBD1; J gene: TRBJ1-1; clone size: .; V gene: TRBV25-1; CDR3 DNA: TGTGCCAGCAGTTATCAGGGGGCGGGGAACACTGAAGCTTTCTTT; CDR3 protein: CASSYQGAGNTEAFF
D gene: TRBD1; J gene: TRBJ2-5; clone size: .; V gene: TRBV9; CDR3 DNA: TGTGCCAGCAGCGTGACAGGGGCACAAGAGACCCAGTACTTC; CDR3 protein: CASSVTGAQETQYF
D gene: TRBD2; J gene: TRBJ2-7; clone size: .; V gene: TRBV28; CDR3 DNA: TGTGCCAGCAGCGGGACTAGCCCTTGGTACGAGCAGTACTTC; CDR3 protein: CASSGTSPWYEQYF
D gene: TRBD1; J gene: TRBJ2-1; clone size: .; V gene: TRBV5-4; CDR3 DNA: TGTGCCAGCAGCTTGGCCGGGGACAGGGCTTACAATGAGCAGTTCTTC; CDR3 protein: CASSLAGDRAYNEQFF
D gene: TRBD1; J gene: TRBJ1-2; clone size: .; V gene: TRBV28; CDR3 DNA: TGTGCCAGCAGACCACCGGACAGGGTGAGCGGCTACACCTTC; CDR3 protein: CASRPPDRVSGYTF
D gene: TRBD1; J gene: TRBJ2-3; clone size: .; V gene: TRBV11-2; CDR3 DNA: TGTGCCAGCAGCTTTCAGGGGGCGTCGGGCACAGATACGCAGTATTTT; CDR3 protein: CASSFQGASGTDTQYF
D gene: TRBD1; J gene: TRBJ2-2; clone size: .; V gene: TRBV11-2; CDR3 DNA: TGTGCCAGCAGCCCCCAGGACAGGGAGTTCAACACCGGGGAGCTGTTTTTT; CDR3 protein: CASSPQDREFNTGELFF
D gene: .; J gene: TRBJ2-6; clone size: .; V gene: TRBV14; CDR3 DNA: TGTGCCAGCAGCCAAGGCAGGGTAGCTGGGGCCAACGTCCTGACTTTC; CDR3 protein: CASSQGRVAGANVLTF
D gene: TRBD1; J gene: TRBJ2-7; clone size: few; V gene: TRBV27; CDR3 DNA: TGTGCCAGCAGTTTTTACGGACAGGGGAACTACGAGCAGTACTTC; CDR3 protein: CASSFYGQGNYEQYF
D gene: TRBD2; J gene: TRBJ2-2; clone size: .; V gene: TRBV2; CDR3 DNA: TGTGCCAGCAGTGAAAAGGGCGGGAGTGTCGGCTTCGCCGGGGAGCTGTTTTTT; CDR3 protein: CASSEKGGSVGFAGELFF
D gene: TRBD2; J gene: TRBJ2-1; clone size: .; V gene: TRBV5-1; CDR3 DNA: TGCGCCAGCAGCAGAGGACTAGCGGGACTTTACTACAATGAGCAGTTCTTC; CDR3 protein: CASSRGLAGLYYNEQFF
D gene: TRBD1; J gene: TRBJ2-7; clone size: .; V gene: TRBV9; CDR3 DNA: TGTGCCAGCAGCCGGGCGGGGGACAGGGTTGGCGAGCAGTACTTC; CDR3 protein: CASSRAGDRVGEQYF
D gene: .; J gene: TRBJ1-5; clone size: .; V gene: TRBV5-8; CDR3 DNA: TGTGCCAGCACCCGTAGAGGCGCACGTCAGCCCCAGCATTTT; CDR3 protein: CASTRRGARQPQHF
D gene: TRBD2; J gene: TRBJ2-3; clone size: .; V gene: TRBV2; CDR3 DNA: TGTGCCAGCAGAGTAGCGGGGTTAACGCAGTATTTT; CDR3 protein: CASRVAGLTQYF
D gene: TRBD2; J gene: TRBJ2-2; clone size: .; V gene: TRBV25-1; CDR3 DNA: TGTGCCAGCAGCCCCCTCTCCGGTGCGGGAGGAGACACCGGGGAGCTGTTTTTT; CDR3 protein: CASSPLSGAGGDTGELFF
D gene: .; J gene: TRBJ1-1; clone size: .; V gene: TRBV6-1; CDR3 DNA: TGTGCCAGGAAAATGGACAGAGACACTGAAGCTTTCTTT; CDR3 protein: CARKMDRDTEAFF
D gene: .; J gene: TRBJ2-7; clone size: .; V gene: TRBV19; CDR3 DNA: TGTGCCAGTAGTATGACAGGCAGCTCCTACGAGCAGTACTTC; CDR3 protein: CASSMTGSSYEQYF
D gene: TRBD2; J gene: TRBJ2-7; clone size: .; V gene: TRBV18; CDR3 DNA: TGTGCCAGCTCACCAAGTTCGCTAGCGGGATACGAGCAGTACTTC; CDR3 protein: CASSPSSLAGYEQYF
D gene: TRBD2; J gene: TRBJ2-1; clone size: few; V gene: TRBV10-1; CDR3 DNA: TGCGCCAGCAGCCCGGGACTAGGGAGAAATGAGCAGTTCTTC; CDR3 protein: CASSPGLGRNEQFF
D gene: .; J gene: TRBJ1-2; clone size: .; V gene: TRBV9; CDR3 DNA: TGTGCCAGCAGCGTAGGTTCGAGAGAAGACTATGGCTACACCTTC; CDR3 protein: CASSVGSREDYGYTF
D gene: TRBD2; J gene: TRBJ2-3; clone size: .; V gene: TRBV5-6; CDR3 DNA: TGTGCCAGCAGCTTGCTTAGCGGGAGGGCGGTAGATACGCAGTATTTT; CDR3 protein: CASSLLSGRAVDTQYF
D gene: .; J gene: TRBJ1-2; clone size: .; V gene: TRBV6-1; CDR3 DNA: TGTGCCAGCAGTGATCTAACCTTGGGAGACTACACCTTC; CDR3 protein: CASSDLTLGDYTF